This is a list of T cell receptor beta chains from one sample in a study of cytotoxic CD8 clonotypes in ibrutinib-treated CLL. Clones were sequenced by immunoSEQ multiplex PCR, and TCRdb holds only the in-frame ones, with some missing. The sample lists about 130,000 clones, 75% to 85% seen once, with about 13% in the top ten. The material was PBMCs, obtained after 12 months of ibrutinib treatment. The receptors were sampled from a human donor with chronic lymphocytic leukemia. Each CDR3 is given with its conserved first and last residue. Fields, in order: clone size, D gene, J gene, V gene, CDR3 protein, CDR3 DNA. D genes are given only for firm matches. Size tells how often a clone was seen (once, few, many) or the class of an expanded clone, and some rows leave it out.

clone_size: .
d_call: .
j_call: TRBJ2-7
v_call: TRBV15
cdr3_aa: CATSGFSTGLSSYEQYF
cdr3_nt: TGTGCCACCAGCGGTTTTAGCACGGGACTCTCGTCCTACGAGCAGTACTTC

clone_size: .
d_call: .
j_call: TRBJ2-7
v_call: TRBV7-9
cdr3_aa: CASSSPGIPYEQYF
cdr3_nt: TGTGCCAGCAGCAGCCCTGGGATCCCCTACGAGCAGTACTTC

clone_size: once
d_call: TRBD2
j_call: TRBJ2-1
v_call: TRBV11-1
cdr3_aa: CASRARLAGREQFF
cdr3_nt: TGTGCCAGCAGGGCCCGACTAGCGGGTCGAGAGCAGTTCTTC

clone_size: .
d_call: TRBD1
j_call: TRBJ1-1
v_call: TRBV5-1
cdr3_aa: CASSPGQGARMNTEAFF
cdr3_nt: TGCGCCAGCAGCCCCGGACAGGGGGCACGAATGAACACTGAAGCTTTCTTT

clone_size: .
d_call: .
j_call: TRBJ2-5
v_call: TRBV5-1
cdr3_aa: CASSLRTNQETQYF
cdr3_nt: TGCGCCAGCAGCTTACGGACAAACCAAGAGACCCAGTACTTC

clone_size: .
d_call: .
j_call: TRBJ2-5
v_call: TRBV30
cdr3_aa: CAWSFDPRGQETQYF
cdr3_nt: TGTGCCTGGAGTTTCGATCCTAGGGGACAAGAGACCCAGTACTTC

clone_size: few
d_call: .
j_call: TRBJ1-5
v_call: TRBV7-2
cdr3_aa: CASTRDTNQPQHF
cdr3_nt: TGTGCCAGCACCCGAGACACAAATCAGCCCCAGCATTTT

clone_size: .
d_call: .
j_call: TRBJ1-4
v_call: TRBV4-2
cdr3_aa: CASSQERGLNGQEKLFF
cdr3_nt: TGTGCCAGCAGCCAAGAACGTGGCCTCAACGGCCAGGAAAAACTGTTTTTT

clone_size: .
d_call: TRBD2
j_call: TRBJ2-1
v_call: TRBV5-1
cdr3_aa: CASSLVPSGANEQFF
cdr3_nt: TGCGCCAGCAGCTTGGTGCCTAGCGGGGCCAATGAGCAGTTCTTC

clone_size: .
d_call: .
j_call: TRBJ2-3
v_call: TRBV11-2
cdr3_aa: CASSEGLNTQYF
cdr3_nt: TGTGCCAGCAGCGAAGGGCTCAATACGCAGTATTTT

clone_size: .
d_call: .
j_call: TRBJ2-7
v_call: TRBV7-6
cdr3_aa: CASSGAGTSYEQYF
cdr3_nt: TGTGCCAGCAGCGGGGCCGGGACAAGCTACGAGCAGTACTTC

clone_size: .
d_call: TRBD2
j_call: TRBJ2-3
v_call: TRBV30
cdr3_aa: CARKRESSSTDTQYF
cdr3_nt: TGTGCCCGCAAGCGGGAGTCTTCTAGCACAGATACGCAGTATTTT

clone_size: .
d_call: TRBD2
j_call: TRBJ2-1
v_call: TRBV30
cdr3_aa: CAWTGGSGRFANEQFF
cdr3_nt: TGTGCCTGGACAGGAGGGAGCGGGAGGTTTGCCAATGAGCAGTTCTTC

clone_size: .
d_call: .
j_call: TRBJ2-2
v_call: TRBV11-3
cdr3_aa: CASSRTFKNTGELFF
cdr3_nt: TGTGCCAGCAGCCGGACCTTCAAGAACACCGGGGAGCTGTTTTTT

clone_size: .
d_call: TRBD2
j_call: TRBJ2-7
v_call: TRBV27
cdr3_aa: CASSAASGRGYEQYF
cdr3_nt: TGTGCCAGCAGTGCCGCTAGCGGGAGGGGGTACGAGCAGTACTTC

clone_size: .
d_call: .
j_call: TRBJ1-2
v_call: TRBV4-3
cdr3_aa: CASSQEAGGEGYTF
cdr3_nt: TGCGCCAGCAGCCAAGAAGCGGGTGGCGAGGGCTACACCTTC

clone_size: .
d_call: .
j_call: TRBJ1-2
v_call: TRBV6-5
cdr3_aa: CASSYSRDGYTF
cdr3_nt: TGTGCCAGCAGTTACTCGCGGGATGGCTACACCTTC

clone_size: .
d_call: TRBD2
j_call: TRBJ2-3
v_call: TRBV5-4
cdr3_aa: CASSSGLGTALDTQYF
cdr3_nt: TGTGCCAGCAGCTCCGGACTAGGTACCGCATTGGATACGCAGTATTTT

clone_size: .
d_call: .
j_call: TRBJ2-7
v_call: TRBV4-2
cdr3_aa: CASSQERFYEQYF
cdr3_nt: TGTGCCAGCAGCCAAGAACGGTTCTACGAGCAGTACTTC

clone_size: .
d_call: .
j_call: TRBJ2-5
v_call: TRBV11-3
cdr3_aa: CASSLGRGRETQYF
cdr3_nt: TGTGCCAGCAGCTTAGGCAGAGGTCGAGAGACCCAGTACTTC

clone_size: .
d_call: .
j_call: TRBJ1-1
v_call: TRBV29-1
cdr3_aa: CSGGRTLSTEAFF
cdr3_nt: TGCAGCGGGGGGAGGACCCTGAGCACTGAAGCTTTCTTT

clone_size: .
d_call: .
j_call: TRBJ2-7
v_call: TRBV15
cdr3_aa: CATSRVGTTSYEQYF
cdr3_nt: TGTGCCACCAGCAGAGTAGGGACAACCTCCTACGAGCAGTACTTC

clone_size: .
d_call: .
j_call: TRBJ1-6
v_call: TRBV10-2
cdr3_aa: CASSDGSPLHF
cdr3_nt: TGCGCCAGCAGTGACGGTTCACCCCTCCACTTT

clone_size: .
d_call: .
j_call: TRBJ2-4
v_call: TRBV6-5
cdr3_aa: CASSSHSLNIQYF
cdr3_nt: TGTGCCAGCAGCTCACACAGTTTAAACATTCAGTACTTC

clone_size: .
d_call: .
j_call: TRBJ2-3
v_call: TRBV18
cdr3_aa: CASSPPTSGSTQYF
cdr3_nt: TGTGCCAGCTCACCACCGACCTCAGGGAGTACGCAGTATTTT

clone_size: .
d_call: TRBD2
j_call: TRBJ2-1
v_call: TRBV11-2
cdr3_aa: CASSSSGSSYNEQFF
cdr3_nt: TGTGCCAGCAGCTCAAGCGGGAGCTCCTACAATGAGCAGTTCTTC

clone_size: .
d_call: TRBD1
j_call: TRBJ1-2
v_call: TRBV30
cdr3_aa: CAWSETEGAWYGYTF
cdr3_nt: TGTGCCTGGAGTGAGACTGAGGGGGCCTGGTATGGCTACACCTTC

clone_size: .
d_call: .
j_call: TRBJ2-5
v_call: TRBV11-2
cdr3_aa: CASSSQGYAETQYF
cdr3_nt: TGTGCCAGCAGCTCTCAGGGATACGCTGAGACCCAGTACTTC

clone_size: .
d_call: TRBD2
j_call: TRBJ2-3
v_call: TRBV9
cdr3_aa: CASSTRTSGTDTQYF
cdr3_nt: TGTGCCAGCAGCACCCGGACTAGCGGCACAGATACGCAGTATTTT

clone_size: .
d_call: .
j_call: TRBJ2-3
v_call: TRBV5-1
cdr3_aa: CASSLVQGGDTQYF
cdr3_nt: TGCGCCAGCAGCTTGGTGCAGGGCGGAGATACGCAGTATTTT

clone_size: .
d_call: .
j_call: TRBJ1-3
v_call: TRBV7-2
cdr3_aa: CASSSFGAGNTIYF
cdr3_nt: TGTGCCAGCAGCTCCTTTGGGGCCGGAAACACCATATATTTT

clone_size: .
d_call: TRBD2
j_call: TRBJ2-5
v_call: TRBV18
cdr3_aa: CASSLNSAGDGETQYF
cdr3_nt: TGTGCCAGCTCACTTAATTCAGCGGGAGACGGGGAGACCCAGTACTTC

clone_size: .
d_call: .
j_call: TRBJ2-1
v_call: TRBV6-6
cdr3_aa: CASSYSIESNEQFF
cdr3_nt: TGTGCCAGCAGTTACTCGATTGAGAGCAATGAGCAGTTCTTC

clone_size: .
d_call: .
j_call: TRBJ2-7
v_call: TRBV6-5
cdr3_aa: CASSSRGPVTYEQYF
cdr3_nt: TGTGCCAGCAGCTCTCGGGGGCCCGTGACCTACGAGCAGTACTTC

clone_size: .
d_call: .
j_call: TRBJ2-1
v_call: TRBV30
cdr3_aa: CAWSPGTLEGYNEQFF
cdr3_nt: TGTGCCTGGAGTCCCGGGACTCTAGAGGGATACAATGAGCAGTTCTTC

clone_size: .
d_call: .
j_call: TRBJ1-4
v_call: TRBV6-6
cdr3_aa: CASSSTRAPNEKLFF
cdr3_nt: TGTGCCAGCAGTTCCACTAGGGCTCCTAATGAAAAACTGTTTTTT

clone_size: .
d_call: .
j_call: TRBJ1-5
v_call: TRBV4-2
cdr3_aa: CASSQVIGLGGAQPQHF
cdr3_nt: TGTGCCAGCAGCCAAGTTATAGGCCTCGGGGGAGCTCAGCCCCAGCATTTT

clone_size: .
d_call: .
j_call: TRBJ2-1
v_call: TRBV7-9
cdr3_aa: CASSFRGQSSYNEQFF
cdr3_nt: TGTGCCAGCAGCTTTCGGGGTCAAAGCTCCTACAATGAGCAGTTCTTC

clone_size: .
d_call: TRBD2
j_call: TRBJ2-5
v_call: TRBV10-3
cdr3_aa: CAISEMGSGGTQYF
cdr3_nt: TGTGCCATCAGTGAGATGGGCAGCGGGGGGACCCAGTACTTC

clone_size: .
d_call: TRBD1
j_call: TRBJ1-2
v_call: TRBV7-2
cdr3_aa: CASSLDWTGGASYGYTF
cdr3_nt: TGTGCCAGCAGCCTAGACTGGACAGGGGGCGCGAGCTATGGCTACACCTTC

clone_size: .
d_call: TRBD2
j_call: TRBJ2-1
v_call: TRBV27
cdr3_aa: CASSWREGQEQFF
cdr3_nt: TGTGCCAGCAGTTGGCGGGAGGGCCAGGAGCAGTTCTTC

clone_size: .
d_call: .
j_call: TRBJ2-7
v_call: TRBV28
cdr3_aa: CASNSRTGRDF
cdr3_nt: TGTGCCAGCAACAGCAGGACAGGGAGGGACTTC

clone_size: .
d_call: .
j_call: TRBJ2-7
v_call: TRBV7-9
cdr3_aa: CASSLAEPYEQYF
cdr3_nt: TGTGCCAGCAGCTTAGCGGAGCCCTACGAGCAGTACTTC

clone_size: .
d_call: .
j_call: TRBJ1-1
v_call: TRBV20-1
cdr3_aa: CSASGGIEAFF
cdr3_nt: TGCAGTGCTAGCGGCGGGATAGAAGCTTTCTTT

clone_size: .
d_call: .
j_call: TRBJ1-5
v_call: TRBV10-3
cdr3_aa: CAISGGQTQPQHF
cdr3_nt: TGTGCCATCAGTGGCGGACAGACTCAGCCCCAGCATTTT

clone_size: few
d_call: TRBD2
j_call: TRBJ2-5
v_call: TRBV5-1
cdr3_aa: CASSLTSGKETQYF
cdr3_nt: TGCGCCAGCAGCTTGACTAGCGGGAAAGAGACCCAGTACTTC

clone_size: .
d_call: .
j_call: TRBJ2-1
v_call: TRBV5-1
cdr3_aa: CASSPNPGEGSYNEQFF
cdr3_nt: TGCGCCAGCAGCCCAAACCCAGGAGAGGGGTCCTACAATGAGCAGTTCTTC

clone_size: .
d_call: TRBD2
j_call: TRBJ2-3
v_call: TRBV27
cdr3_aa: CASSLIAGGGGTQYF
cdr3_nt: TGTGCCAGCAGTCTGATAGCGGGGGGAGGGGGTACGCAGTATTTT

clone_size: .
d_call: TRBD2
j_call: TRBJ2-1
v_call: TRBV9
cdr3_aa: CASSVGAGASNEQFF
cdr3_nt: TGTGCCAGCAGCGTAGGGGCGGGAGCGTCCAATGAGCAGTTCTTC

clone_size: few
d_call: .
j_call: TRBJ1-3
v_call: TRBV30
cdr3_aa: CAWSVQRVTNTIYF
cdr3_nt: TGTGCCTGGAGTGTCCAGAGGGTCACAAACACCATATATTTT

clone_size: .
d_call: TRBD2
j_call: TRBJ2-5
v_call: TRBV7-2
cdr3_aa: CASSWGLAGGETQYF
cdr3_nt: TGTGCCAGCAGCTGGGGACTAGCGGGAGGGGAGACCCAGTACTTC

clone_size: .
d_call: .
j_call: TRBJ2-6
v_call: TRBV5-1
cdr3_aa: CASGAPGLIGSGANVLTF
cdr3_nt: TGCGCCAGCGGGGCGCCGGGCTTAATCGGGTCCGGGGCCAACGTCCTGACTTTC

clone_size: once
d_call: .
j_call: TRBJ1-4
v_call: TRBV18
cdr3_aa: CASSPSGGINEKLFF
cdr3_nt: TGTGCCAGCTCACCGAGCGGGGGGATTAATGAAAAACTGTTTTTT

clone_size: .
d_call: .
j_call: TRBJ1-3
v_call: TRBV23-1
cdr3_aa: CASSHQRGTGNTIYF
cdr3_nt: TGCGCCAGCAGTCATCAAAGGGGAACCGGAAACACCATATATTTT